The 31 T cell receptor beta chains given below trace back to one sample, sequenced in a study of blood T cells in healthy people across ages. A second PCR, run for roughly 6 to 11 cycles, used a sample-barcoded 5' primer plus a J-beta primer mix. TCRdb fed the 5' RACE reads into MiXCR, producing one record per CDR3 protein. The table lists some 1 million distinct CDR3 sequences, 40% to 50% of them singletons. The material sequenced was blood. All receptors derive from a woman aged 60 to 75 in good health.

V gene TRBV7-9 combines with J gene TRBJ1-2; 10 bases align to TRBD1. This CDR3 comprises 15 residues. Trimming removed 5 bases from V and 3 bases from J; junction bases left unmatched: 6. CDR1 and CDR2 from the germline V gene are SEHNR and FQNEAQ (reference sequence). The CDR3 loop is CASSPGTGADYGYTF. The CDR3 DNA follows: TGTGCCAGCAGCCCAGGGACAGGGGCTGACTATGGCTACACCTTC.

The chain recombines TRBV6-4 with TRBJ2-3, with D perhaps matching TRBD1 or TRBD2 (5 bases each). Germline V lookup: CDR1 MRHNA, CDR2 SNTAGT. Trimming pared 0 bases from V and 4 bases from J, leaving 14 bases between. There are 16 residues in the CDR3. CDR3 DNA: TGTGCCAGCAGTGACTCGGGGACGTTCGGGGCAGATACGCAGTATTTT. Amino acids: CASSDSGTFGADTQYF.

A few counts support this clonotype. The J gene is TRBJ2-4, the V gene TRBV7-9; unclear D gene. The DNA end lines up better with TRBJ2-7; the J call may be wrong. This CDR3 is built from 14 residues. CDR1 is SEHNR and CDR2 is FQNEAQ in the germline V gene (reference sequence). CDR3 in amino acids: CASSLVVGSDEQYF. Written as DNA, the CDR3 is TGTGCCAGCAGCTTAGTCGTTGGCTCGGACGAGCAGTACTTC.

V is TRBV20-1 and J is TRBJ2-7; D may be TRBD1 or TRBD2 (5 bases each). The V and J ends lost 0 bases and 2 bases respectively, with 14 bases between them. The CDR3 is made up of 15 amino acids. Germline values: CDR1 DFQATT, CDR2 SNEGSKA (reference sequence). As DNA, the CDR3 is TGCAGTGCTAGAGACTCCGGGACGGTTACCTACGAGCAGTACTTC. The encoded protein is CSARDSGTVTYEQYF.

The chain uses TRBV28 and TRBJ2-5, with TRBD1 identical over 8 bases. The V segment lost 0 bases and the J segment 3 bases; nucleotides outside the gene matches: 0. The CDR3 covers 14 residues. Germline CDR1 is MDHEN and CDR2 is SYDVKM. The CDR3: CASSLWTGEETQYF. DNA for the CDR3: TGTGCCAGCAGTTTATGGACAGGGGAAGAGACCCAGTACTTC.

This clonotype was seen a handful of times. For the CDR3, the DNA is TGTGCCAGCAGTGAAGGGACAGGTTTTGGTCGGCAGTTCTTC. Its protein product is CASSEGTGFGRQFF. This sequence joins TRBV6-4 and TRBJ2-1; 8 bases line up with TRBD1. This CDR3 region has 14 residues. CDR1 and CDR2 (germline): MRHNA, SNTAGT. V lost 3 bases to trimming and J lost 12 bases; unmatched junction nucleotides: 10.

A word on this clonotype: A much larger clone lies one base from this, so it may be a read error. The chain employs TRBV5-1 and TRBJ2-7; 7 bases align to TRBD1. CDR1 and CDR2 (germline): SGHRS, YFSETQ. The CDR3 covers 16 residues. The trim removed 3 bases at V and 2 bases at J, leaving 11 bases unmatched. CDR3 sequence: CASSSGNRGFTYEQYF. DNA of the CDR3: TGCGCCAGCAGCTCGGGGAACAGGGGCTTTACCTACGAGCAGTACTTC.

The table lists this clonotype with a few counts. The chain recombines TRBV28 with TRBJ2-3; D gene unclear. Between the trimmed V and J ends, which lost 5 bases and 1 base, there was a span of 16 bases. CDR1 MDHEN and CDR2 SYDVKM come from the germline V gene. CDR3 length equals 16 residues. The CDR3 bases are TGTGCCAGCAGTCCCAACGACCAACGTGGCACAGATACGCAGTATTTT. Encoded protein: CASSPNDQRGTDTQYF.

The rearrangement uses TRBV10-2 and TRBJ2-7, with D perhaps TRBD2 (5 bases). The J call is uncertain, as TRBJ2-5 better fits the DNA end. Germline loops: CDR1 WSHSY, CDR2 SAAADI. This CDR3 is 12 amino acids long. For the CDR3, the DNA is TGCGCCAGCAGTGAAGGGAGAAAGACCCAGTACTTC. It translates to CASSEGRKTQYF.

This clonotype was seen a single time. V is TRBV28 and J is TRBJ2-5, with 12 bases lining up with TRBD2. V lost 5 bases, J lost 11 bases, and 12 bases stayed unmatched. In germline, CDR1 is MDHEN, CDR2 SYDVKM. The CDR3 is made up of 15 amino acids. CDR3 coding DNA: TGTGCCAGCAGTACGACTAGCGGGAGTAATTTTGGGCAGTACTTC. Its translation is CASSTTSGSNFGQYF.

V is TRBV28 and J is TRBJ2-4, with TRBD1 matching over 9 bases. Per germline, CDR1 MDHEN and CDR2 SYDVKM. Germline trimming cut 6 bases from V and 0 bases from J; bases unmatched to any gene: 9. This CDR3 is built from 17 residues. DNA of the CDR3: TGTGCCAGCAGCCTTCCCCTGGGACAGGGAGCCAAAAACATTCAGTACTTC. Its protein is CASSLPLGQGAKNIQYF. The full variable domain, with the rest looked up from reference TRBV28 and TRBJ2-4, is DVKVTQSSRYLVKRTGEKVFLECVQDMDHENMFWYRQDPGLGLRLIYFSYDVKMKEKGDIPEGYSVSREKKERFSLILESASTNQTSMYLCASSLPLGQGAKNIQYFGAGTRLSVL.

V is TRBV11-2 and J is TRBJ1-2; D gene uncertain. V lost 5 bases and J lost 0, with 13 bases in between. Germline V CDR1 and CDR2: SGHAT, FQNNGV. The CDR3 is made up of 15 amino acids. CDR3 sequence (DNA): TGTGCCAGCAGCCCAGGAGGAGGGTCTAACTATGGCTACACCTTC. The encoded protein is CASSPGGGSNYGYTF.

The chain employs TRBV25-1 and TRBJ2-4, with TRBD1 identical over 9 bases. Germline V lookup: CDR1 MGHDK, CDR2 SYGVNS. J gave up 13 bases and V 2 bases, and 15 bases lay outside the gene matches. The CDR3 has 16 residues. CDR3 DNA: TGTGCCAGCAGTGAACTCGGACAGGGGACTCTGGGGGAGCAGTACTTC. It encodes CASSELGQGTLGEQYF. The variable domain in full, completed from reference TRBV25-1 and TRBJ2-4, reads EADIYQTPRYLVIGTGKKITLECSQTMGHDKMYWYQQDPGMELHLIHYSYGVNSTEKGDLSSESTVSRIRTEHFPLTLESARPSHTSQYLCASSELGQGTLGEQYFGAGTRLSVL.

The CDR3 coding sequence is TGTGCCAGCAGTTTTGGGGGAGGGCAGATCCGGGACGAGCAGTACTTC. Protein: CASSFGGGQIRDEQYF. The chain recombines TRBV12-3 or TRBV12-4 with TRBJ2-7, with 7 bases identical to TRBD2. This CDR3 comprises 16 residues. The V and J ends lost 3 bases and 5 bases, in that order; junction bases with no gene match: 13.

Turning to this clonotype: At one boundary the junction diverges from the germline segment, which might be a read error. The genes are TRBV9 and TRBJ2-7, with D tentatively TRBD1 (5 bases). The germline gives CDR1 SGDLS, CDR2 YYNGEE. The CDR3 length is 15 residues. The CDR3 protein is CASSVGPDSSDEQYF. Written as DNA, the CDR3 is TGTGCCAGCAGCGTAGGCCCAGACAGCTCCGACGAGCAGTACTTC.

The chain couples TRBV12-3 or TRBV12-4 to TRBJ1-1; D not resolved. V lost 6 bases, J lost 8 bases, and 10 bases lay in between. This CDR3 is built from 11 residues. CDR3 nucleotide sequence: TGTGCCAGCAGCTCGGGCCTAGAAGCTTTCTTT. Translating gives CASSSGLEAFF.

In its sample, this clonotype was seen a few times. V gene TRBV27 combines with J gene TRBJ2-1, with 7 bases matching TRBD1. Trimming took 5 bases from V and 4 from J; bases not matched to a gene: 8. CDR3 size: 15 residues. CDR1 MNHEY and CDR2 SMNVEV come from the germline V gene (reference sequence). CDR3 loop: CASSLQQGKYNEQFF. In nucleotides, the CDR3 is TGTGCCAGCAGTCTCCAACAGGGGAAATACAATGAGCAGTTCTTC.

This chain uses TRBV20-1 with TRBJ2-3; TRBD2 matches at 9 bases. V was clipped by 0 bases and J by 2 bases; unmatched bases: 6. The germline CDR1 and CDR2 sequences are DFQATT and SNEGSKA (reference sequence). The CDR3 contains 16 residues. In nucleotides, the CDR3 is TGCAGTGCTAGAGATGCGAGCGGGAGGTACACAGATACGCAGTATTTT. As protein: CSARDASGRYTDTQYF.

The chain couples TRBV12-3 or TRBV12-4 to TRBJ1-4; 7 nucleotides match TRBD1. V was clipped by 6 bases and J by 5 bases; unmatched bases: 6. The CDR3 runs 14 residues. The CDR3 region is CASSPNRGNEKLFF. The DNA of the CDR3 is TGTGCCAGCAGCCCCAACAGGGGCAATGAAAAACTGTTTTTT.

The chain couples TRBV10-3 to TRBJ2-1; a weak D match, TRBD1 (10 bases). The DNA matches TRBJ2-7 better at its end, which makes the J call doubtful. The CDR3 loop spans 20 amino acids. Germline-derived CDR1 and CDR2 are ENHRY and SYGVKD. The CDR3 loop reads CATYGQGGDSGRGINNEQYF. The CDR3 nucleotides read TGTGCTACATATGGACAGGGGGGCGATAGCGGGAGAGGAATCAACAATGAGCAGTACTTC.

V usage is TRBV5-1 and J usage is TRBJ2-7; 7 bases line up with TRBD1. Germline V CDR1 and CDR2: SGHRS, YFSETQ. The CDR3 spans 14 residues. J gave up 3 bases and V 5 bases, and 8 bases lay outside the gene matches. The CDR3 loop is CASRTPGQNYEQYF. In DNA form, the CDR3 reads TGCGCCAGCAGAACACCGGGACAGAACTACGAGCAGTACTTC.

V gene TRBV20-1 combines with J gene TRBJ2-1; 9 nucleotides align to TRBD2. This CDR3 region has 14 residues. The V gene end was trimmed by 5 bases and the J gene end by 7 bases; junction bases not matched to a gene: 9. Germline V gene sequence: CDR1 DFQATT, CDR2 SNEGSKA (reference sequence). This CDR3 is CSAFTSGLRNEQFF. The CDR3 DNA reads as TGCAGTGCTTTTACTAGCGGGTTAAGGAATGAGCAGTTCTTC.

In this sample, this clonotype turned up a few times. The chain has TRBV20-1 and TRBJ2-1; the match to TRBD2 covers 9 bases. The CDR3 has 15 residues. Germline loops: CDR1 DFQATT, CDR2 SNEGSKA (reference sequence). V was clipped by 0 bases and J by 6 bases; unmatched bases: 6. As DNA, the CDR3 is TGCAGTGCTAGAGAGGATAGCGGGAGTGTCAATGAGCAGTTCTTC. It yields the protein CSAREDSGSVNEQFF.

The chain uses TRBV9 and TRBJ2-4; 7 nucleotides match TRBD2. Per the germline V gene, CDR1 is SGDLS and CDR2 is YYNGEE. The V and J ends lost 4 bases and 9 bases, in that order; junction bases with no gene match: 10. This CDR3 is built from 14 residues. The CDR3 DNA reads TGTGCCAGCAGCCCCGGGGGGACCCTAAGCATTCAGTACTTC. The encoded protein is CASSPGGTLSIQYF.

This clonotype has just one count. The chain links TRBV25-1 to TRBJ1-2; D possibly corresponds to TRBD1 (5 bases). This CDR3 has 12 residues. The V gene lost 5 bases and the J gene lost 6 bases, with 10 bases spanning the gap. Germline CDR1 MGHDK, CDR2 SYGVNS. In nucleotides, the CDR3 is TGTGCCAGCAGTACCAGGGTAGATGGCTACACCTTC. It yields the protein CASSTRVDGYTF.

This clonotype was seen a few times. The chain links TRBV5-1 to TRBJ2-5; the D gene is possibly TRBD1 (5 bases). Deletions cut 2 bases from V and 5 bases from J, with 13 bases between. CDR1 is SGHRS, CDR2 YFSETQ, per germline. The CDR3 is 14 residues long. The DNA of the CDR3 is TGCGCCAGCAGCTTCCAGGGCAGCTTGGAGACCCAGTACTTC. Its protein product is CASSFQGSLETQYF.

V usage is TRBV7-2 and J usage is TRBJ2-2; D remains unclear. The CDR3 has 15 amino acids. Germline assignment: CDR1 SGHTA and CDR2 FQGNSA. V lost 0 bases to trimming and J lost 2 bases, with 7 bases between them. CDR3 sequence: CASSLAGSNTGELFF. The CDR3 DNA reads as TGTGCCAGCAGCTTAGCGGGAAGCAACACCGGGGAGCTGTTTTTT. Drawing the rest from reference TRBV7-2 and TRBJ2-2, the complete variable domain is GAGVSQSPSNKVTEKGKDVELRCDPISGHTALYWYRQSLGQGLEFLIYFQGNSAPDKSGLPSDRFSAERTGGSVSTLTIQRTQQEDSAVYLCASSLAGSNTGELFFGEGSRLTVL.

The chain recombines TRBV29-1 with TRBJ2-2; no clear D gene. CDR1 and CDR2 from the germline V gene are SQVTM and ANQGSEA. Trimming removed 6 bases at V and 0 bases at J, with 8 bases between. This CDR3 spans 13 amino acids. The CDR3 DNA reads as TGCAGCGTCAATATACCGAACACCGGGGAGCTGTTTTTT. The encoded protein is CSVNIPNTGELFF.

This clonotype has a handful of counts. The rearrangement joins TRBV12-3 or TRBV12-4 to TRBJ2-4; 8 nucleotides line up with TRBD1. V dropped 5 bases and J dropped 0; count of bases not matched to a gene: 9. This CDR3 is built from 17 residues. The chain's CDR3 is CASSPRQGLGAKNIQYF. CDR3 sequence (DNA): TGTGCCAGCAGTCCCCGACAGGGGTTGGGAGCCAAAAACATTCAGTACTTC.

The chain recombines TRBV7-2 with TRBJ2-7, with D maybe TRBD2 (5 bases). Germline CDR1 SGHTA, CDR2 FQGNSA. This CDR3 spans 13 amino acids. Trimming left V 1 base short and J 7 bases short, with 11 bases between. The CDR3 reads CASSLGWPGEQYF. In nucleotides, the CDR3 is TGTGCCAGCAGCTTAGGCTGGCCGGGGGAGCAGTACTTC.

The chain employs TRBV18 and TRBJ2-1, with 11 positions matching TRBD2. The CDR3 loop spans 16 amino acids. V lost 3 bases and J lost 6; bases outside the gene matches: 7. CDR1 and CDR2 from the germline V gene are KGHSH and LQKENI. CDR3 sequence (DNA): TGTGCCAGCTCACCGGGGACTAGCGGAAAATCCAATGAGCAGTTCTTC. Translated, it gives CASSPGTSGKSNEQFF.